This TCR beta chain was recorded in a study of cytomegalovirus exposure and HLA in healthy donors. Overall study findings and caveats: Several of the most significant clusters appeared, in a later analysis, to be linked to common viral pathogens. In a later analysis, compared with equally common non-associated chains, HLA-associated beta chains were more expanded. A later analysis found that most CMV-associated TCR beta chains appeared HLA-restricted.

CDR1 and CDR2 (germline): MNHEY, SVGAGI. Trimming cost V 4 bases and J 2 bases; bases outside gene matches: 8. The CDR3 has 15 residues. PCR primers comprised 60 Vbeta and 13 Jbeta primers. TCRdb keeps only in-frame clones here, not all; method: immunoSEQ multiplex PCR. The table lists about 110,000 clones, more than 60% of them singletons. In the case of this clone: What it binds is not known.

The chain has TRBV6-5 and TRBJ2-7; TRBD2 aligns across 7 bases. This receptor was obtained from a woman between 40 and 50 years old in good health and CMV-seropositive. The sequencing input was PBMCs. Here the CDR3 reads CASSLGGSGTYEQYF. The CDR3 DNA is TGTGCCAGCAGTTTAGGCGGGAGTGGGACCTACGAGCAGTACTTC.